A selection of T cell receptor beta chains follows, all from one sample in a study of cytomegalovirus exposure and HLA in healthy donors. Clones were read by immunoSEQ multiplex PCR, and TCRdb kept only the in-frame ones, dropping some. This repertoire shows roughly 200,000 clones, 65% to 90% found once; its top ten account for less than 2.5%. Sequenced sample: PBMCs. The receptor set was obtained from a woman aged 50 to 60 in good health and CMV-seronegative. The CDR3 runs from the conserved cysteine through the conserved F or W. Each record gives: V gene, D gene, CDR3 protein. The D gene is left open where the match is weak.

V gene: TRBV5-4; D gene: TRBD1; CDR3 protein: CASSFPGTGEQYF
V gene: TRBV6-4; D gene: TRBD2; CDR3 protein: CASSRLARGSYNEQFF
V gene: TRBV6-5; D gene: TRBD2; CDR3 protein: CASSYSSSGTSVVF
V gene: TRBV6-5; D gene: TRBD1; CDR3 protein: CASRPGTGLNYGYTF
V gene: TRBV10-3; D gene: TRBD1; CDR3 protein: CATRDSLYEQYF
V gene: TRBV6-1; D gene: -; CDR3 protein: CASRTDMSTNEKLFF
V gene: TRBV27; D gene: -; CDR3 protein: CASSPQRVSYEQYF
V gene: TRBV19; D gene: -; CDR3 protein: CASKRHRYGYTF
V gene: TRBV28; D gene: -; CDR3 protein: CASRDGGAGRNSPLHF
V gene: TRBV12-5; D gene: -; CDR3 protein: CASARGRGETQYF
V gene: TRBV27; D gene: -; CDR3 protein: CASSKRSSYNEQFF
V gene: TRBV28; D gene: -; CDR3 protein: CASSLSSDARERGKLFF
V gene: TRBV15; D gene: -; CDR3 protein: CATSKGSIHGGAYNEQFF